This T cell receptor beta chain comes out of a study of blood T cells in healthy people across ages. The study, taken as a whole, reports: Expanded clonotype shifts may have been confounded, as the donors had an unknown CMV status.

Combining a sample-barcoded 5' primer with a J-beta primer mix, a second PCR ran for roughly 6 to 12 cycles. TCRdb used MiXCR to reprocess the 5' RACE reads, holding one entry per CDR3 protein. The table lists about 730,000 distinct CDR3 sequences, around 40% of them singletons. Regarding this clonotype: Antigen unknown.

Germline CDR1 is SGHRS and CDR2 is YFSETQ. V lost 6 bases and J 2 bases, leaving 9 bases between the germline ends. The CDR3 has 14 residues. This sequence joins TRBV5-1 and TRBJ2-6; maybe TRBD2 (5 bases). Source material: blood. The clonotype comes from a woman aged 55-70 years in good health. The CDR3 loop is CASTGVAGANVLTF. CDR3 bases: TGCGCCAGCACCGGGGTAGCTGGGGCCAACGTCCTGACTTTC.